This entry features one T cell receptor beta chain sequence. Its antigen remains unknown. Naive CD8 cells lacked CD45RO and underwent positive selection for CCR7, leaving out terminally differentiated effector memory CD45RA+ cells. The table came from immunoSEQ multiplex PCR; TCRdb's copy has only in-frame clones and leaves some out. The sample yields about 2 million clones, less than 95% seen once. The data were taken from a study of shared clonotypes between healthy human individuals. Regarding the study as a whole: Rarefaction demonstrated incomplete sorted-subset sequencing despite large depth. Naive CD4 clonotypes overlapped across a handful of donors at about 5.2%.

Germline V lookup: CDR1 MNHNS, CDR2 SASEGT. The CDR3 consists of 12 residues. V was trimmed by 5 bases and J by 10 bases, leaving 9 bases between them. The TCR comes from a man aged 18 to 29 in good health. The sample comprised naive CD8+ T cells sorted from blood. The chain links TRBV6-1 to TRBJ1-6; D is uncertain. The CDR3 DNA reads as TGTGCCAGCAGTCCTGACATCTCACCCCTCCACTTT. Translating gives CASSPDISPLHF.